Below are 32 T cell receptor beta chains sequenced from a single sample in a study of T cell responses to AZD1222 COVID-19 vaccine. Sequenced by immunoSEQ multiplex PCR; TCRdb stores in-frame clones only, minus some. The top ten hold 5% of the sample, which has 85,000 to 120,000 clones, about 86% seen once. The material sequenced was peripheral blood, taken on day 0 of AZD1222 vaccination. Every receptor here comes from an adult in good health.

The chain employs TRBV9 and TRBJ1-2, with 7 positions matching TRBD1. The V gene end was trimmed by 9 bases and the J gene end by 1 base; junction bases not matched to a gene: 9. CDR3 length: 14 amino acids. Germline V gene sequence: CDR1 SGDLS, CDR2 YYNGEE. In DNA form, the CDR3 reads TGTGCCATCACCCCGGGACAGCATAACTATGGCTACACCTTC. Protein product: CAITPGQHNYGYTF.

The V call is TRBV2, the J call TRBJ1-1; tentatively, D is TRBD1 (5 bases). There are 13 residues in the CDR3. Between the trimmed V and J ends, which lost 4 bases and 8 bases, there was a span of 14 bases. Germline V lookup: CDR1 SNHLY, CDR2 FYNNEI. This chain's CDR3 is CASSVGPRTEAFF. CDR3 nucleotide sequence: TGTGCCAGCAGTGTCGGGCCCCGGACAGAAGCTTTCTTT.

The CDR3 sequence: CSVEEKTGARGKLFF. For the CDR3, the DNA is TGCAGCGTTGAAGAAAAGACAGGGGCCCGAGGGAAACTGTTTTTT. This chain connects TRBV29-1 to TRBJ1-4, with TRBD1 matching over 8 bases. This CDR3 has 15 residues. V shed 0 bases, J shed 11 bases, and the junction held 11 bases outside the gene matches. CDR1 is SQVTM, CDR2 ANQGSEA, per germline. Together with reference TRBV29-1 and TRBJ1-4, the CDR3 gives the full variable domain: SAVISQKPSRDICQRGTSLTIQCQVDSQVTMMFWYRQQPGQSLTLIATANQGSEATYESGFVIDKFPISRPNLTFSTLTVSNMSPEDSSIYLCSVEEKTGARGKLFFGSGTQLSVL.

The genes are TRBV3-1 (or the pseudogene TRBV3-2) and TRBJ2-5, with 7 bases fitting TRBD2. The CDR3 runs 16 residues. V lost 1 base and J lost 5; bases outside the gene matches: 10. CDR1 is LGHDT, CDR2 YNNKEL, per germline (reference sequence). CDR3 loop: CASSQAVAGPGETQYF. The DNA of the CDR3 is TGTGCCAGCAGCCAAGCCGTAGCGGGCCCAGGGGAGACCCAGTACTTC.

This clone has a single count. The chain couples TRBV9 to TRBJ2-4; tentatively, D is TRBD2 (7 bases). The CDR3 length is 16 residues. Germline lookup yields CDR1 SGDLS and CDR2 YYNGEE. V shed 4 bases and J shed 0 bases, with 14 bases lying between them. CDR3 nucleotides: TGTGCCAGCAGCCCTGGGGGGGGCGAAGCCAAAAACATTCAGTACTTC. Protein product: CASSPGGGEAKNIQYF.

The gene calls are TRBV6-2 or TRBV6-3 and TRBJ2-7, with 7 bases identical to TRBD1. The V gene's germline CDR1 is MNHEY and CDR2 SVGEGT. The CDR3 has 14 amino acids. V trimming: 6 bases; J trimming: 2 bases; junction bases outside the gene matches: 7. DNA of the CDR3: TGTGCCAGCAGCCGAGGACAGGCCCCCTACGAGCAGTACTTC. Its protein is CASSRGQAPYEQYF.

V usage is TRBV6-5 and J usage is TRBJ2-7; 8 bases map to TRBD1. Germline-derived CDR1 and CDR2 are MNHEY and SVGAGI. The V and J ends lost 7 bases and 0 bases, in that order; junction bases with no gene match: 2. This CDR3 is built from 13 residues. This CDR3 reads CASIGQGSYEQYF. Here the CDR3 DNA reads TGTGCCAGCATTGGACAGGGCTCCTACGAGCAGTACTTC.

This clone has only one observation. The V and J genes are TRBV28 and TRBJ1-1; D unclear. V was cut by 5 bases and J by 3 bases, with 19 bases left in between. This CDR3 is 16 amino acids long. CDR1 and CDR2 (germline): MDHEN, SYDVKM. The DNA for the CDR3 is TGTGCCAGCAGTCGAAAGAGCCTCCGCAGTGACACTGAAGCTTTCTTT. Translating it yields CASSRKSLRSDTEAFF. Full variable domain (remainder filled in from reference TRBV28 and TRBJ1-1): DVKVTQSSRYLVKRTGEKVFLECVQDMDHENMFWYRQDPGLGLRLIYFSYDVKMKEKGDIPEGYSVSREKKERFSLILESASTNQTSMYLCASSRKSLRSDTEAFFGQGTRLTVV.

This clone was found once. J is TRBJ2-5 and V is TRBV25-1; D not resolved. V lost 5 bases and J 3 bases, leaving 19 bases between the germline ends. Germline CDR1 and CDR2: MGHDK and SYGVNS. This CDR3 has 16 amino acids. CDR3 nucleotide sequence: TGTGCCAGCAGTTTAATTGGGCCAGAGACGAAAGAGACCCAGTACTTC. It encodes CASSLIGPETKETQYF.

V gene TRBV30 combines with J gene TRBJ2-7; TRBD2 might be the D (6 bases). Germline assignment: CDR1 GTSNPN and CDR2 SVGIG (reference sequence). This CDR3 contains 11 residues. The germline V and J ends were trimmed by 1 base and 12 bases, with 13 bases remaining between them. The CDR3 DNA sequence: TGTGCCTGGAGTGACCGGGACTTCAGGTACTTC. This gives the protein CAWSDRDFRYF.

This clone is a singleton in its sample. V usage is TRBV7-2 and J usage is TRBJ1-1, with unresolved D. V gave up 2 bases and J gave up 0 bases, with 4 bases separating them. CDR1 SGHTA and CDR2 FQGNSA come from the germline V gene. The length of the CDR3 is 13 residues. The CDR3 is CASSLSLNTEAFF. DNA for the CDR3: TGTGCCAGCAGCTTATCGTTGAACACTGAAGCTTTCTTT. Full variable domain (remainder filled in from reference TRBV7-2 and TRBJ1-1): GAGVSQSPSNKVTEKGKDVELRCDPISGHTALYWYRQSLGQGLEFLIYFQGNSAPDKSGLPSDRFSAERTGGSVSTLTIQRTQQEDSAVYLCASSLSLNTEAFFGQGTRLTVV.

CDR3 in amino acids: CASSSMTGGLYSNQPQHF. The CDR3 DNA reads TGTGCCAGCAGTTCAATGACAGGGGGCCTTTATAGCAATCAGCCCCAGCATTTT. The V call is TRBV6-2 or TRBV6-3, the J call TRBJ1-5; TRBD1 matches at 10 bases. The CDR3 runs to 18 residues. Germline V lookup: CDR1 MNHEY, CDR2 SVGEGT. The V segment lost 4 bases and the J segment 0 bases; nucleotides outside the gene matches: 9.

In its sample, this clone was seen a few times. The chain has TRBV10-2 and TRBJ1-2; 8 nucleotides align to TRBD1. The trim removed 4 bases at V and 5 bases at J, leaving 6 bases unmatched. The CDR3 runs to 14 residues. CDR1 is WSHSY and CDR2 is SAAADI in the germline V gene. As DNA, the CDR3 is TGCGCCAGCAGTGGGGGACAGGTGGGGTATGGCTACACCTTC. Encoded protein: CASSGGQVGYGYTF.

The V gene is TRBV29-1, the J gene TRBJ2-1; 8 bases are shared with TRBD2. Germline assignment: CDR1 SQVTM and CDR2 ANQGSEA. This CDR3 spans 15 amino acids. Trimming removed 1 base from V and 6 bases from J; junction bases left unmatched: 8. The CDR3 loop reads CSVEVLRLASNEQFF. The CDR3 coding sequence is TGCAGCGTTGAAGTACTTCGACTAGCGAGCAATGAGCAGTTCTTC.

This chain uses TRBV5-1 with TRBJ2-3; 10 bases are shared with TRBD1. V lost 4 bases to trimming and J lost 5 bases; unmatched junction nucleotides: 4. Germline-derived CDR1 and CDR2 are SGHRS and YFSETQ. The CDR3 length is 14 residues. The CDR3 DNA follows: TGCGCCAGCAGCCCTGGACAGGGGGGAGATACGCAGTATTTT. Protein product: CASSPGQGGDTQYF. Filled out from reference TRBV5-1 and TRBJ2-3, the complete variable domain reads KAGVTQTPRYLIKTRGQQVTLSCSPISGHRSVSWYQQTPGQGLQFLFEYFSETQRNKGNFPGRFSGRQFSNSRSEMNVSTLELGDSALYLCASSPGQGGDTQYFGPGTRLTVL.

The genes are TRBV6-2 or TRBV6-3 and TRBJ1-5, with D uncertain. Germline CDR1 MNHEY, CDR2 SVGEGT. This CDR3 is built from 16 residues. V lost 6 bases to trimming and J lost 1 base, with 16 bases between them. For the CDR3, the DNA is TGTGCCAGCAGCCCTAGGCAAGGGCTGAGCAATCAGCCCCAGCATTTT. Its protein product is CASSPRQGLSNQPQHF.

The V gene is TRBV19, the J gene TRBJ2-2; D is perhaps TRBD1 (6 bases). Trimming cost V 4 bases and J 4 bases, with 10 bases left between them. This CDR3 comprises 14 residues. Germline assignment: CDR1 LNHDA and CDR2 SQIVND (reference sequence). CDR3 amino acids: CASSTRGSTGELFF. The CDR3 coding sequence is TGTGCCAGTAGTACCAGGGGTTCCACCGGGGAGCTGTTTTTT.

This rearrangement joins TRBV29-1 to TRBJ2-7; 12 bases line up with TRBD2. The length of the CDR3 is 16 residues. Germline V lookup: CDR1 SQVTM, CDR2 ANQGSEA. V shed 4 bases and J 0 bases; nucleotides not matched to a gene: 7. DNA of the CDR3: TGCAGCGTTGGGACTAGCGGGGCATCAAACTCCTACGAGCAGTACTTC. This encodes CSVGTSGASNSYEQYF.

V and J are TRBV6-1 and TRBJ2-4; D is uncertain. Germline CDR1 and CDR2: MNHNS and SASEGT. Trimming shortened V by 2 bases and J by 5 bases, and 7 bases separated the two germline ends. The length of the CDR3 is 13 residues. In DNA form, the CDR3 reads TGTGCCAGCAGTGAATACAGCCAAAACATTCAGTACTTC. Amino acids: CASSEYSQNIQYF.

The gene calls are TRBV19 and TRBJ2-7; D is perhaps TRBD1 or TRBD2 (5 bases each). The germline CDR1 and CDR2 sequences are LNHDA and SQIVND (reference sequence). V lost 5 bases and J lost 2, with 13 bases in between. The CDR3 consists of 14 residues. DNA for the CDR3: TGTGCCAGTAGTCGGGACGGGCGGACCTACGAGCAGTACTTC. Amino acids: CASSRDGRTYEQYF.

This rearrangement joins TRBV12-3 or TRBV12-4 to TRBJ1-2, with D perhaps TRBD1 (5 bases). Trimming removed 4 bases from V and 4 bases from J, with 10 bases in between. This CDR3 comprises 13 residues. CDR3 nucleotides: TGTGCCAGCAGTTCGGGGACGGCCTATGGCTACACCTTC. Amino acid sequence: CASSSGTAYGYTF.

About this clone: The junction does not match germline at one end; this may be a read error. This chain links TRBV6-2 or TRBV6-3 with TRBJ1-5; 8 bases fit TRBD1. Germline assignment: CDR1 MNHEY and CDR2 SVGEGT. The CDR3 extends over 14 amino acids. The CDR3 coding sequence is TGTGCCAGCAGTGCCTCAGGGGGCAACCAGCCCCAGCATTTT. Translation: CASSASGGNQPQHF.

This clone came up once. This chain joins TRBV4-1 and TRBJ1-6; possibly TRBD1 for D (5 bases). Trimming cost V 1 base and J 8 bases, with 15 bases left between them. This CDR3 spans 16 amino acids. Germline CDR1 MGHRA, CDR2 YSYEKL. The CDR3 protein is CASSQVRGREDSPLHF. CDR3 coding DNA: TGCGCCAGCAGCCAAGTGAGAGGCAGGGAGGATTCACCCCTCCACTTT.

The rearrangement joins TRBV11-1 to TRBJ2-7; 9 bases map to TRBD1. Trimming cost V 5 bases and J 5 bases; bases outside gene matches: 4. CDR3 size: 13 residues. The germline V gene has CDR1 SGHAT and CDR2 FQDESV (reference sequence). The chain's CDR3 is CASSPDRGDEQYF. The CDR3 DNA reads TGTGCCAGCAGCCCGGACAGGGGAGACGAGCAGTACTTC.

The chain links TRBV7-3 to TRBJ2-2; D is unresolved. CDR1 SGHTA and CDR2 FQGTGA come from the germline V gene. The CDR3 has 16 residues. V gave up 5 bases and J gave up 0 bases, with 13 bases separating them. CDR3 in amino acids: CASSPKGGTNTGELFF. Here the CDR3 DNA reads TGTGCCAGCAGCCCCAAAGGTGGTACGAACACCGGGGAGCTGTTTTTT.

The chain is built from TRBV27 and TRBJ2-2; 8 bases align to TRBD1. V trimming: 8 bases; J trimming: 7 bases; junction bases outside the gene matches: 21. Germline CDR1 MNHEY, CDR2 SMNVEV (reference sequence). The CDR3 length is 18 residues. CDR3 DNA: TGTGCCAGCCCTACCCGGGACAGGACGCGGAGAGAGAGCGGGGAGCTGTTTTTT. Amino acid sequence: CASPTRDRTRRESGELFF.

The chain has TRBV11-3 and TRBJ2-2; tentative D call: TRBD1 (6 bases). Looked up from germline, CDR1 is SGHNT and CDR2 is YENEEA. The V and J ends lost 5 bases and 0 bases respectively, with 10 bases between them. This CDR3 contains 15 residues. The CDR3 region has the DNA TGTGCCAGCAGCCCACAGGGCCCGAACACCGGGGAGCTGTTTTTT. Protein sequence: CASSPQGPNTGELFF.

This chain links TRBV18 with TRBJ2-4, with a tentative D call TRBD1 (6 bases). The germline CDR1 and CDR2 sequences are KGHSH and LQKENI. Trimming stripped 2 bases from V and 8 bases from J, with 16 bases between. The CDR3 extends over 15 amino acids. The CDR3 here is CASSPSTQGNHIQYF. Written as DNA, the CDR3 is TGTGCCAGCTCACCATCAACCCAGGGGAATCACATTCAGTACTTC. Drawing the rest from reference TRBV18 and TRBJ2-4, the complete variable domain is NAGVMQNPRHLVRRRGQEARLRCSPMKGHSHVYWYRQLPEEGLKFMVYLQKENIIDESGMPKERFSAEFPKEGPSILRIQQVVRGDSAAYFCASSPSTQGNHIQYFGAGTRLSVL.

The gene calls are TRBV6-1 and TRBJ2-2; D ambiguous. Trimming took off 0 bases at V and 4 bases at J, with 6 bases between the two ends. The CDR3 is made up of 14 amino acids. Per the germline V gene, CDR1 is MNHNS and CDR2 is SASEGT. The CDR3 loop is CASSEALSTGELFF. The CDR3 coding sequence is TGTGCCAGCAGTGAAGCGCTTAGCACCGGGGAGCTGTTTTTT.

The chain uses TRBV7-2 and TRBJ1-5; 8 bases line up with TRBD1. V dropped 3 bases and J dropped 0; count of bases not matched to a gene: 7. Germline CDR1 and CDR2: SGHTA and FQGNSA. CDR3 length: 17 amino acids. DNA of the CDR3: TGTGCCAGCAGCTTGTCAGGGGGCAGGTTTAGCAATCAGCCCCAGCATTTT. The encoded protein is CASSLSGGRFSNQPQHF.

This clone was observed a handful of times. The chain links TRBV28 to TRBJ1-2; D is unclear. This CDR3 is 12 amino acids long. Germline-derived CDR1 and CDR2 are MDHEN and SYDVKM. Trimming stripped 5 bases from V and 8 bases from J, with 12 bases between. CDR3 nucleotides: TGTGCCAGCAGTCCTACGTCTACCGGCTACACCTTC. It specifies CASSPTSTGYTF.

In this sample, this clone turned up a few times. The CDR3 spells CASSPSAGADTGELFF. The CDR3 DNA sequence: TGTGCCAGCAGCCCTTCAGCGGGGGCCGACACCGGGGAGCTGTTTTTT. V is TRBV11-3 and J is TRBJ2-2, with 8 bases fitting TRBD2. CDR1 SGHNT and CDR2 YENEEA come from the germline V gene. This CDR3 is built from 16 residues. After removal of 5 bases from V and 3 bases from J, the junction contained 8 bases not matched to a gene.